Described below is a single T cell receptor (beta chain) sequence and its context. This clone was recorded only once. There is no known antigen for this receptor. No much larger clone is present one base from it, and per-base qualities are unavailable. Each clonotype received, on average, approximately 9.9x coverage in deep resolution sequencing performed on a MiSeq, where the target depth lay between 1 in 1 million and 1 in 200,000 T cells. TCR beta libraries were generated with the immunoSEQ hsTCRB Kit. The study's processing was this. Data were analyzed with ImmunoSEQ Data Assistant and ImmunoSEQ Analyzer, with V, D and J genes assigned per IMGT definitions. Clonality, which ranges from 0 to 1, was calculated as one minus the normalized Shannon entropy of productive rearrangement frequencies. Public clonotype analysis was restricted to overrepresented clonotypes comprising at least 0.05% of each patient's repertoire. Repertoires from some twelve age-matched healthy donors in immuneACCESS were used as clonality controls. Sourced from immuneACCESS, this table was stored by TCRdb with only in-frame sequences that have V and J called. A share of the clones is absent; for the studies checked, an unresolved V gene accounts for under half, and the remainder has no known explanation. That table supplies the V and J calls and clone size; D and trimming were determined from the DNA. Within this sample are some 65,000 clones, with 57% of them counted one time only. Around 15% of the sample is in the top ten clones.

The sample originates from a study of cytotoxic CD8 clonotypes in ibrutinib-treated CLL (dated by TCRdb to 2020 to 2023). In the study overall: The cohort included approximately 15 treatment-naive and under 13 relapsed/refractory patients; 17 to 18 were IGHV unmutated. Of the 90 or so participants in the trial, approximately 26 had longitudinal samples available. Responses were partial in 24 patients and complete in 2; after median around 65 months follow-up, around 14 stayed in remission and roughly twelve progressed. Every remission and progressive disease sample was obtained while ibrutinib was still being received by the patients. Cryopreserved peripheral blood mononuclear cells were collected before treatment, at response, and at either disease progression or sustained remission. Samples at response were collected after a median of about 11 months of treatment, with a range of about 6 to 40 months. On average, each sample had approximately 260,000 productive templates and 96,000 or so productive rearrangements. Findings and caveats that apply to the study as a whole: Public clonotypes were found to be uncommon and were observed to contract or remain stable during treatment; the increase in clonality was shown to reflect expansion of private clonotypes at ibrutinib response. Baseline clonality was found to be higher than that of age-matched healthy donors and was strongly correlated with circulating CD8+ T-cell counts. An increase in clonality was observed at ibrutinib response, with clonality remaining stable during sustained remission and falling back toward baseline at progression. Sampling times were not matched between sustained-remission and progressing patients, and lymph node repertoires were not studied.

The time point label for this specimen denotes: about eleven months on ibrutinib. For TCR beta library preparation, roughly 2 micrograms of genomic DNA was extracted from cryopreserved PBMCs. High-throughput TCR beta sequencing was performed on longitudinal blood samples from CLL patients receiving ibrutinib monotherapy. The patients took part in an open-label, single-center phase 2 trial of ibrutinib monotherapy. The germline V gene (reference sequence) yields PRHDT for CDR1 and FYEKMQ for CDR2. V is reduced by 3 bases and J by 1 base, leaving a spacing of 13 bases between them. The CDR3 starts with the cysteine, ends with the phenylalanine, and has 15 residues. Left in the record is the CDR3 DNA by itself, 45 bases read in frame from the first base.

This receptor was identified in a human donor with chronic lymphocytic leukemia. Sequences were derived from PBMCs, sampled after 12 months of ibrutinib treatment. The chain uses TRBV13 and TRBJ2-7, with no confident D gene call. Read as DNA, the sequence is TGTGCCAGCAGCTTGGACGGTCAAGTATCCTACGAGCAGTACTTC. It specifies CASSLDGQVSYEQYF.